This TCR beta chain was sequenced in a study of OX40 agonist ivuxolimab in advanced cancers. For the study at large: Patient treatment consisted of intravenous ivuxolimab administration every 2 weeks at 0.01 to 10 mg/kg. Notes on the study in general: CD4+ and CD8+ blood T cells expanded clonally by week 6 at 0.1 to 3.0 mg/kg.

Any history of autoimmune disease or systemic immunosuppression disqualified patients. The repertoire was sequenced with immunoSEQ multiplex PCR; TCRdb's copy has only in-frame clones and lacks some. The repertoire holds around 68,000 clones, with 75% to 90% as singletons. V was trimmed by 4 bases and J by 9 bases, leaving 16 bases between them. CDR1 is SGHTA and CDR2 is FQGTGA in the germline V gene. The length of the CDR3 is 13 residues. Concerning this clone: The antigen is not known.

The source of this sequence is an adult with an advanced solid tumor such as melanoma, head and neck, liver or kidney cancer. This specimen was CD4+ or CD8+ T cells sorted from blood, taken in a trial of the OX40 agonist ivuxolimab. The rearrangement links TRBV7-3 to TRBJ2-7; weak D call: TRBD1 (6 bases). CDR3 loop: CASSSWGRGGQYF. CDR3 DNA sequence: TGTGCCAGCAGCTCTTGGGGCAGGGGTGGGCAGTACTTC.